This T cell receptor beta chain was recorded in a study of blood T cell repertoires in COVID-19 (dated by TCRdb to 2018 to 2021). Regarding the research as a whole: The collaborator samples originated in the United States, Italy and Spain and spanned the acute and convalescent phases of COVID-19. The material from the prospective study consisted of cDNA or gDNA derived from T cells, B-cell-depleted T cells, or PBMCs. Subjects who had been exposed to COVID-19, were actively infected with it, or had recovered from it provided the deeply sampled blood TCRbeta repertoires that made up the dataset. The repertoires were released in a freely available public database intended as a resource for research on the immune response to SARS-CoV-2. Samples were obtained from the ongoing ImmuneRACE study (first 160 participants) and from 1,000 to 1,500 subjects provided by 6 global collaborators. Sample metadata almost always included a de-identified subject ID, COVID-19 status, age in years and sex. Where available, HLA class I and class II types were obtained from metadata supplied by the sample provider rather than from assay-based typing. Overall study outcomes, separate from this receptor: How much clinical and demographic metadata was included differed by source and by participant, and the metadata was provided uncurated.

In the case of this clone: What antigen it recognizes has not been identified. No quality values exist for individual bases; no much larger clone is one base distant.

Sequences KGHDR (CDR1) and SFDVKD (CDR2) are obtained from the germline V gene. The CDR3 holds 13 amino acids from the cysteine to the phenylalanine. The only DNA kept is the CDR3, 39 bases in frame from the first base. From V the trimming removes 8 bases and from J it removes 6 bases, while the gene matches leave 8 bases of the junction unaccounted for. Collaborating institutions collected whole blood in K2EDTA tubes following their own protocols. For TCRbeta analysis, collaborators shipped samples in one of three forms: frozen whole blood, isolated PBMCs, or DNA extracted from either of those sample types. The immunoSEQ Assay, a bias-controlled multiplex PCR, was used to amplify TCRbeta CDR3 regions from genomic DNA. For the original study's pipeline: The number of nucleated cells in each sample was estimated by amplification of reference gene primers within the assay. To quantify the absolute abundance of each unique TCRbeta CDR3 rearrangement, sequence reads were collapsed and filtered. For each sample, productive Simpson clonality was calculated as the square root of Simpson's diversity index over productive rearrangements. The source is immuneACCESS, and TCRdb retained only in-frame sequences with V and J called. Part of the clones is not carried over; for the studies checked, unresolved V genes explain less than half of this, and the remainder is unexplained. V and J calls and clone size follow that table, whereas D and trimming were derived from the DNA. This sample holds 650,000 to 800,000 clones; 90% were observed only once. The top ten clones comprise approximately 0.3% of the sample.

Source material: peripheral blood. This TCR was sampled from a woman between 18 and 29 years old with acute or convalescent COVID-19. The chain uses TRBV24-1 and TRBJ1-2; 7 middle bases align to TRBD1. CDR3 region: CATTQGEDDGYTF. At the DNA level, the sequence is TGTGCCACCACCCAGGGGGAGGATGATGGCTACACCTTC.